This section outlines one TCR beta chain sequence together with its context. Antigen unknown. At the DNA level, this CDR3 is encoded by other sequences in the same sample as well. CDR1 and CDR2 from the germline V gene are SGHRS and YFSETQ. The junction had 4 bases not matched to a gene; V was cut back by 3 bases and J by 5 bases. The CDR3 spans 15 residues. This specimen belongs to a study of shared clonotypes between healthy human individuals. Points from the study as a whole: For naive CD4 cells, 5% to 6.5% of clonotypes were shared across a few donors.

Assay: immunoSEQ multiplex PCR; the TCRdb copy retains only in-frame clones and omits some. The sample shows millions of clones, approximately 95% of them seen only once. The specimen sequenced was naive CD4+ T cells from PBMCs. Regarding subset: CD45RA+ positively selected. The sequence was collected from a man younger than 30 in good health. Some clones in this sample may be carry-over from other donors' samples. The V gene is TRBV5-1, the J gene TRBJ2-1; 11 positions match TRBD2. CDR3 sequence (DNA): TGCGCCAGCAGCTCGCTAGCGGGAGGACACAATGAGCAGTTCTTC. It specifies CASSSLAGGHNEQFF. Together with reference TRBV5-1 and TRBJ2-1, the CDR3 gives the full variable domain: KAGVTQTPRYLIKTRGQQVTLSCSPISGHRSVSWYQQTPGQGLQFLFEYFSETQRNKGNFPGRFSGRQFSNSRSEMNVSTLELGDSALYLCASSSLAGGHNEQFFGPGTRLTVL.